The clone carrying this T cell receptor beta chain was recorded a few times. The data were obtained in a study of tissue T cells after allogeneic stem cell transplantation. Data came from immunoSEQ multiplex PCR; TCRdb stores just in-frame clones and leaves some out. The sample records some 7,000 clones, 65% to 80% being singletons. Germline CDR1 reads MNHEY; CDR2 reads SMNVEV (reference sequence). CDR3 length: 16 residues. The V and J ends lost 5 bases and 9 bases respectively, with 23 bases between them. The sequences come from skin, collected at autopsy. The chain has TRBV27 and TRBJ1-5; D gene unclear. The TCR sequence derives from an older male patient with steroid-refractory graft-versus-host disease after an allogeneic stem cell transplant. A share of the T cells may be of graft donor origin. DNA of the CDR3: TGTGCCAGCAGTCTACTCCGACCGGGTCTCCGTGCGCCCCAGCATTTT. It is translated as CASSLLRPGLRAPQHF.